This TCR beta chain was sequenced in a study of OX40 agonist ivuxolimab in advanced cancers. At the level of the whole study: Ivuxolimab, which targeted the costimulatory receptor OX40 (CD134), was an agonistic, fully human IgG2 monoclonal antibody. Intravenous ivuxolimab was administered to patients every 2 weeks at six dose levels: 0.01, 0.1, 0.3, 1.5, 3 and 10 mg/kg. Of the approximately 50 dose-escalation patients, hepatocellular carcinoma was present in approximately 20, melanoma in roughly 15, renal cell carcinoma in 9 and head and neck cancer in 9. The dose-escalation cohort was roughly 87% male with a mean age of roughly 62 years, ranging from 23 to 79. Patients were allowed to have had prior anti-PD-1, anti-PD-L1 or anti-CTLA-4 therapy, and around 40% of the dose-escalation patients had previously received checkpoint inhibitors. Partial responses were achieved by three dose-escalation patients, of whom one had hepatocellular carcinoma and two had cutaneous melanoma. Peripheral TCRbeta sequencing aimed to test whether ivuxolimab altered TCR sequence diversity and caused clonal T-cell expansion. The paper covers the monotherapy dose-escalation part of the phase I ivuxolimab trial, which included N ≈ 54 patients.

Patients with a history of autoimmune disease or receiving systemic immunosuppression were excluded from the trial. Peripheral blood for TCR sequencing was collected from all dose cohorts at baseline, on cycle 4 day 1, and on cycle 7 day 1. The samples were taken from a phase I, first-in-human, multicenter, open-label dose-escalation trial of ivuxolimab. Adults with locally advanced or metastatic melanoma, renal cell, hepatocellular, or head and neck squamous cell carcinoma were enrolled in the trial. Before TCR sequencing, CD4+ T cells and CD8+ T cells from peripheral blood were sorted into separate populations. Genomic DNA was extracted from sorted cells for sequencing of the TCRbeta CDR3 region. The immunoSEQ Assay was used to sequence the TCRbeta CDR3 regions. This immuneACCESS table, as held by TCRdb, lists in-frame sequences with V and J called but not all clones. Of the missing ones, under half trace to an unresolved V gene in checked studies; the others have no known cause. This sample holds about 99,000 clones; 94% were observed only once. About 0.17% of the sample is in the top ten clones.

The investigation overall reported the following: In the 0.1-3.0 mg/kg groups, partial responders had among the lowest normalized peripheral clonal expansion, particularly in CD8+ T cells. Low levels of normalized T-cell clonal expansion were also seen in some patients who did not respond. Which antigens the clonally expanded peripheral T cells were specific for was not determined. After ivuxolimab, CD8+ T cells had more expanded clones than CD4+ T cells on average. At doses from 0.1 to 3.0 mg/kg, clonal expansion was seen in both CD4+ and CD8+ blood T cells between baseline and week 6.

A word on this clone: No cognate antigen has been identified for it. No per-base quality is available; no much larger clone lies one base away.

Cut back by 4 bases and 1 base, the V and J ends lie 14 bases apart. The germline V gene sets CDR1 to SQVTM and CDR2 to ANQGSEA. From the cysteine up to the phenylalanine, the CDR3 has a length of 15 residues. Kept here is only the CDR3 DNA, which spans 45 bases and is read in frame from base 1. This sequence uses TRBV29-1 and TRBJ2-1; TRBD2 is perhaps the D gene, given 6 matching bases. The clonotype comes from an adult with an advanced solid tumor such as melanoma, head and neck, liver or kidney cancer. The sequencing used CD4+ or CD8+ T cells sorted from blood, collected in a trial of the OX40 agonist ivuxolimab. CDR3 region: CSVVAAGSSYNEQFF. The DNA sequence follows: TGCAGCGTTGTGGCTGCGGGGTCGTCCTACAATGAGCAGTTCTTC.